This T cell receptor beta chain was profiled in a study of cytomegalovirus exposure and HLA in healthy donors. PCR primers comprised 60 Vbeta and 13 Jbeta primers. The method was immunoSEQ multiplex PCR; TCRdb's version includes in-frame clones alone and lacks a portion of them. This table has fewer than 200,000 clones, around 83% appearing once. The CDR3 contains 14 residues. V was clipped by 2 bases and J by 8 bases; unmatched bases: 3. Germline V gene lookup returns CDR1 SGHRS and CDR2 YFSETQ. The V call is TRBV5-1, the J call TRBJ2-1, with 11 bases identical to TRBD2. The clonotype was recovered from a girl aged 2-10 years in good health and CMV-seropositive. The sequencing sample was made of PBMCs. The CDR3: CASSFLAGGHEQFF. The DNA for the CDR3 is TGCGCCAGCAGCTTCCTAGCGGGAGGTCATGAGCAGTTCTTC. Supplemented by reference TRBV5-1 and TRBJ2-1, the full variable domain reads KAGVTQTPRYLIKTRGQQVTLSCSPISGHRSVSWYQQTPGQGLQFLFEYFSETQRNKGNFPGRFSGRQFSNSRSEMNVSTLELGDSALYLCASSFLAGGHEQFFGPGTRLTVL.